The source of this T cell receptor beta chain is a study of T cells in Graves' hyperthyroidism and ophthalmopathy. TCR beta CDR3 regions were amplified from RNA transcripts. HTBI primers were the set used in a first-round RT-PCR of the TCR CDR3. In TCRdb, the multiplex PCR reads were re-called with MiXCR into one record per CDR3 protein. The sample includes roughly 400,000 distinct CDR3 sequences, more than 13% seen only once; the top ten take 25% to 30%. This sequence originates from a man aged 50 to 59 with Graves' ophthalmopathy. The sample comprised blood.

The CDR3 region has the DNA TGTGCCAGCAGCGAGAGGGGCAGGAGGAATTCACCCCTCCACTTT. It encodes CASSERGRRNSPLHF. The chain links TRBV11-2 to TRBJ1-6, with D possibly being TRBD1 (5 bases). In germline, CDR1 is SGHAT, CDR2 FQNNGV. V was pared by 5 bases and J by 7 bases, with 15 bases between. The CDR3 extends over 15 amino acids. Looking up the rest from reference TRBV11-2 and TRBJ1-6 gives the full variable domain: EAGVAQSPRYKIIEKRQSVAFWCNPISGHATLYWYQQILGQGPKLLIQFQNNGVVDDSQLPKDRFSAERLKGVDSTLKIQPAKLEDSAVYLCASSERGRRNSPLHFGNGTRLTVT.